This TCR beta chain was identified during a study of shared clonotypes between healthy human individuals (TCRdb year 2020). For the wider study: The cohort included three men and a couple of women between 18 and 49 years of age. Per donor, leukapheresis produced somewhere between about 0.94 and 8.9 billion PBMCs. The study deeply sequenced blood TCR repertoires of five healthy adults to estimate repertoire size and the extent of clonotype sharing between individuals. To increase sequencing depth and limit assay-specific biases, different laboratories used diverse techniques to prepare libraries and sequence TCR repertoires. For each donor, CD4 naive and CD4 memory were each given three plates, CD8 naive was given two plates, and CD8 memory was given one plate. The research as a whole found: Even with the large sequencing depth, rarefaction of the sorted-subset datasets indicated that sequencing was incomplete. The small number of donors limited the genetic and exposure-history diversity represented. Pairwise subsampling indicated that sequencing depth was expected to affect the degree of clonotype sharing among donors. Larger estimated clonotype richness was generally found for naive subsets than for memory subsets. Clonotypes shared by all four sorted-subset donors showed higher generation probabilities than non-shared clonotypes. Sampling was limited to blood, and TCR repertoires in tissue likely differ from TCR repertoires in blood. Sharing across a few donors was observed for 5% to 6.5% of naive CD4, 3% to 3.5% of naive CD8, over 2% of memory CD4, and approximately 0.41% of memory CD8 clonotypes.

From the cysteine through the phenylalanine, the CDR3 covers 13 amino acids. The read is trimmed to its CDR3 DNA, 39 bases read in frame from base 1. V loses 4 bases at its end and J loses 10 bases; junction bases beyond the gene matches: 2. CDR1 and CDR2, per the germline V gene, are MDHEN and SYDVKM. Using the deep immunoSEQ assay, TCR CDR3 regions were amplified from genomic DNA by multiplex PCR. Genomic DNA extracted from each cell subset was distributed evenly over all wells of several immunoSEQ 96-well plates, and each plate served as one replicate. For sorted subsets, each replicate PCR was loaded with 200 to 250 ng genomic DNA, equivalent to 25,000 to 35,000 T cell genomes. Purified libraries were measured with a Qubit 3.0 fluorometer, size-checked on a Bioanalyzer 2100, and measured again with the KAPA Library Quantification kit. Every immunoSEQ 96-well plate was sequenced on a dedicated single-read 150-cycle Illumina NextSeq 550 flow cell. In the paper's pipeline: Because the immunoSEQ output held only junctional sequences and lacked quality scores, the filtering could not match the filtering applied to full-length reads. To assign V/J genes and CDR3, sequences were annotated against IMGT germline references using PyIR, a Python wrapper for IgBLAST v1.9. Reads were filtered out if the reads had weak V/J assignments (E-value above 1e-6), no CDR3, stop codons, out-of-frame junctions, or ambiguous translated residues. V3J clonotypes were defined by identical inferred V gene, J gene, and CDR3 amino acid sequence. Percentage overlap between repertoires was computed as shared unique clonotypes divided by the size of the smaller repertoire. Three approaches were used to assess repertoire richness: RTK rarefaction, the Chao1 estimator, and Recon v2.1 estimates of unobserved clonotypes. Generation probabilities for all TCRbeta clonotypes obtained by the gDNA method from a handful of donors were computed using OLGA. TCRdb obtained this table from immuneACCESS and retained in-frame rearrangements with V and J assigned. These tables miss some clones; where compared with another copy, unresolved V genes account for less than half of the shortfall, and the remainder is unexplained. V and J calls and clone size come straight from that table; D and trimming were deduced from the DNA. The sample profile shows some 1 million clones; 65% to 80% of them were found once. The ten biggest clones cover roughly 1.4% of the sample.

Healthy HIV-negative adults with no recently reported acute infections or vaccinations were included as donors. Only Caucasian adults living in Nashville, Tennessee, USA were represented among the donors. CD4+ T cells were enriched by magnetic negative selection, after which naive cells were positively selected on CD45RA and the negative fraction was taken as the memory subset. After blood collection by leukapheresis, PBMCs were isolated using Ficoll-Histopaque density gradient centrifugation and then cryopreserved in the vapor phase of liquid nitrogen. Purity and quantity of every magnetically sorted T cell population were checked by analytical flow cytometry. Genomic DNA was isolated from every sorted fraction and measured by UV absorbance on a Nanodrop 2000c. This clone was observed a handful of times. Its specific antigen is unknown. No much larger clone exists at a distance of one base, and base qualities are not known.

Recombination connected TRBV28 to TRBJ1-6; 9 nucleotides in the junction match TRBD1. The material sequenced was memory CD4+ T cells sorted from blood. This sample's cell subset or site label indicates: CD45RA-negative fraction. The source of this sequence is a man in his late teens or twenties in good health. The sequence in DNA is TGTGCCAGCAGTTGGACAGGGGCATCACCCCTCCACTTT. Its protein is CASSWTGASPLHF.